These 5 T cell receptor beta chains were all obtained from the same sample, sequenced in a study of T cells in women clearing cervical HPV infection. The protocol was immunoSEQ multiplex PCR, while the TCRdb copy is restricted to in-frame clones and leaves out a portion. The sample table includes roughly 40,000 clones. The specimen sequenced was blood buffy coat. The receptors come from a woman aged 18-70 years with a cervical HPV16 infection that either progressed to CIN3+ or cleared (not recorded which).

Note on this clone: The read finishes 3 residues shy of the CDR3 end, and the germline J gene is used to complete it. The chain has TRBV7-2 and TRBJ2-2; 7 nucleotides line up with TRBD1. Germline assignment: CDR1 SGHTA and CDR2 FQGNSA. The CDR3 runs to 15 residues. The CDR3 reads CASRQDRWINSPLFF. The covered CDR3 bases are TGTGCCAGCAGGCAGGACAGGTGGATCAATTCACCG.

About this clone itself: The CDR3 end is not reached by the read, which stops 3 residues before it; the germline J gene fills it in. This chain joins TRBV5-4 and TRBJ1-6; 8 bases fit TRBD1. The germline V gene has CDR1 SGHNT and CDR2 YYREEE (reference sequence). Trimming took 4 bases from V and 7 from J; bases not matched to a gene: 4. CDR3 length: 14 amino acids. The CDR3 reads CASSEGQVNSPLHF. CDR3 bases read: TGTGCCAGCAGCGAGGGACAGGTAAATTCACCC.

In regard to this clone: From the germline J gene comes the end of the CDR3, since the read stops 3 residues before it. The chain employs TRBV5-1 and TRBJ1-2, with 7 bases lining up with TRBD1. The germline V gene has CDR1 SGHRS and CDR2 YFSETQ. The CDR3 is made up of 15 amino acids. The V segment lost 1 base and the J segment 1 base; nucleotides outside the gene matches: 4. Incomplete CDR3 DNA: TGCGCCAGCAGCTTGCGGACAGGCCTTAACTATGGC. This translates into CASSLRTGLNYG. The full CDR3 reads CASSLRTGLNYGYTF.

To note about this clone: The CDR3 extends 3 residues past the end of the read, so its final part is completed from the germline J gene. The rearrangement joins TRBV2 to TRBJ1-1, with D possibly matching TRBD1 (5 bases). Germline CDR1 reads SNHLY; CDR2 reads FYNNEI. CDR3 size: 13 residues. Between the trimmed V and J ends, which lost 6 bases and 0 bases, there was a span of 8 bases. The CDR3 is CASSRGMNTEAFF. Partial CDR3 DNA: TGTGCCAGCAGCCGGGGGATGAACACTGAA.

Comments on this clone: The missing CDR3 end, 3 residues past where the read stops, is filled in from the germline J gene. The rearrangement joins TRBV2 to TRBJ2-5, with D tentatively TRBD2 (6 bases). Germline CDR1 and CDR2: SNHLY and FYNNEI. Trimming took 7 bases from V and 5 from J, leaving 11 bases between them. This CDR3 is built from 12 residues. The CDR3 protein is CASIYAGETQYF. The covered CDR3 bases are TGTGCCAGCATATACGCGGGGGAGACC.